These T cell receptor beta chains were read from a single sample in a study of CD8 T cells in ankylosing spondylitis. TCRdb analysed the 5' RACE reads with MiXCR anew, one entry per CDR3 protein. The sample consists of around 30,000 distinct CDR3 sequences, roughly 7.2% of them appearing once. Sequencing was done on a sample of blood, either unsorted or a sorted T cell fraction (not recorded which). These receptor sequences come from a male donor with ankylosing spondylitis or in good health (not recorded which). The CDR3 runs from the conserved cysteine through the conserved F or W. A D gene is named only where the DNA matches it firmly. Size values are once, few and many counts, or a class for expanded clones, and some rows have none.

clone size: many
D gene: .
J gene: TRBJ1-1
V gene: TRBV7-8
CDR3 DNA: TGTGCCAGCAGCTTAGGAACTCCCTCGGGCGGCACTGAAGCTTTCTTT
CDR3 protein: CASSLGTPSGGTEAFF

clone size: .
D gene: TRBD2
J gene: TRBJ2-1
V gene: TRBV5-6
CDR3 DNA: TGTGCCAGCAGCTTGCCCAGCGGGACTAGCGGGAGACGAAATGAGCAGTTCTTC
CDR3 protein: CASSLPSGTSGRRNEQFF

clone size: many
D gene: .
J gene: TRBJ1-1
V gene: TRBV11-2
CDR3 DNA: TGTGCCAGCAGCTTAGATCCAGGGTCGGACACTGAAGCTTTCTTT
CDR3 protein: CASSLDPGSDTEAFF

clone size: once
D gene: .
J gene: TRBJ2-1
V gene: TRBV5-3
CDR3 DNA: TGTGCCATGAGCCCCGGACGACTCTCCTACAATGAGCAGTTCTTC
CDR3 protein: CAMSPGRLSYNEQFF

clone size: .
D gene: .
J gene: TRBJ1-2
V gene: TRBV3-1
CDR3 DNA: TGTGCCAGCAGCCCTATTGACAGCATCTATGACTACACCTTC
CDR3 protein: CASSPIDSIYDYTF

clone size: many
D gene: .
J gene: TRBJ2-1
V gene: TRBV11-1
CDR3 DNA: TGTGCCAGCAGCCTCGACTATAACCATGAGCAGTTCTTC
CDR3 protein: CASSLDYNHEQFF

clone size: many
D gene: .
J gene: TRBJ1-5
V gene: TRBV5-5
CDR3 DNA: TGTGCCAGCAGCTTGGGGGGGGATCAGCCCCAGCATTTT
CDR3 protein: CASSLGGDQPQHF

clone size: many
D gene: TRBD1
J gene: TRBJ2-3
V gene: TRBV5-1
CDR3 DNA: TGCGCCAGCAGCTTGGTAACCGGGACAGGGGGCACAGATACGCAGTATTTT
CDR3 protein: CASSLVTGTGGTDTQYF

clone size: many
D gene: TRBD1
J gene: TRBJ1-1
V gene: TRBV12-3/TRBV12-4
CDR3 DNA: TGTGCCAGCAGTTTCCCAGGGGGCGCGGATGAAGCTTTCTTT
CDR3 protein: CASSFPGGADEAFF

clone size: many
D gene: .
J gene: TRBJ2-1
V gene: TRBV15
CDR3 DNA: TGTGCCACCAGCAGAGGTCTAAACAATGAGCAGTTCTTC
CDR3 protein: CATSRGLNNEQFF

clone size: many
D gene: .
J gene: TRBJ2-3
V gene: TRBV12-3/TRBV12-4
CDR3 DNA: TGTGCCAGCAGTATACACGGAGGGACAGATACGCAGTATTTT
CDR3 protein: CASSIHGGTDTQYF

clone size: many
D gene: TRBD1
J gene: TRBJ2-1
V gene: TRBV5-1
CDR3 DNA: TGCGCCAGCAGCTCCGGGACAGGGCTCTACAATGAGCAGTTCTTC
CDR3 protein: CASSSGTGLYNEQFF

clone size: many
D gene: .
J gene: TRBJ2-1
V gene: TRBV6-1
CDR3 DNA: TGTGCCAGCAGGGAACGAGTGAGCTCCTACAATGAGCAGTTCTTC
CDR3 protein: CASRERVSSYNEQFF

clone size: many
D gene: TRBD2
J gene: TRBJ2-5
V gene: TRBV12-3/TRBV12-4
CDR3 DNA: TGTGCCAGCAGTTTATCGGCGGGAGTCGAAGAGACCCAGTACTTC
CDR3 protein: CASSLSAGVEETQYF

clone size: many
D gene: .
J gene: TRBJ1-1
V gene: TRBV12-3/TRBV12-4
CDR3 DNA: TGTGCCAGCACCTCTCGAGCGGTGAACACTGAAGCTTTCTTT
CDR3 protein: CASTSRAVNTEAFF

clone size: many
D gene: .
J gene: TRBJ2-7
V gene: TRBV5-1
CDR3 DNA: TGCGCCAGCAGCTTGGGGATTGGGACCCGCTACGAGCAGTACTTC
CDR3 protein: CASSLGIGTRYEQYF

clone size: many
D gene: .
J gene: TRBJ1-1
V gene: TRBV12-3/TRBV12-4
CDR3 DNA: TGTGCCACACGACAAGGGTCGAACACTGAAGCTTTCTTT
CDR3 protein: CATRQGSNTEAFF

clone size: .
D gene: .
J gene: TRBJ2-1
V gene: TRBV7-2
CDR3 DNA: TGTGCCAGCAGCTTATCGGGCGGTCACAATGAGCAGTTCTTC
CDR3 protein: CASSLSGGHNEQFF